Below are 5 T cell receptor beta chains sequenced from a single sample in a study of Graves' ophthalmopathy and Graves' hyperthyroidism. TCR beta CDR3 regions were amplified from RNA transcripts. The workflow started with a first-round RT-PCR run with HTBI primers and then moved on to a second-round multiplex PCR. TCRdb ran MiXCR on the multiplex PCR reads and lists one entry per CDR3 protein. The repertoire holds about 620,000 distinct CDR3 sequences, with about a fifth as singletons. Sequencing was carried out using peripheral blood. Receptor source: a woman aged 18-30 years with stable Graves' hyperthyroidism. Some clones in this sample may be carry-over from other donors' samples.

This clonotype was seen ten or more times. V gene TRBV7-2 combines with J gene TRBJ2-5; 7 bases align to TRBD2. Germline values: CDR1 SGHTA, CDR2 FQGNSA. The CDR3 contains 16 residues. J was trimmed by 2 bases and V by 1 base; bases with no gene match: 7. The chain's CDR3 is CASSLEGAGNQETQYF. CDR3 in DNA: TGTGCCAGCAGCTTAGAGGGAGCGGGGAATCAAGAGACCCAGTACTTC.

There are a few counts of this clonotype. This sequence joins TRBV18 and TRBJ1-5; TRBD1 aligns across 7 bases. Trimming took 4 bases from V and 3 from J; bases not matched to a gene: 6. This CDR3 region has 15 residues. Germline V gene lookup returns CDR1 KGHSH and CDR2 LQKENI. This chain's CDR3 is CASSLGTAFNQPQHF. The CDR3 DNA follows: TGTGCCAGCTCACTCGGGACAGCCTTCAATCAGCCCCAGCATTTT.

This clonotype has at least ten counts. CDR3 in amino acids: CASSPTQGRETQYF. In DNA form, the CDR3 reads TGTGCCAGCTCACCAACACAGGGTCGGGAGACCCAGTACTTC. V and J are TRBV18 and TRBJ2-5, with D possibly being TRBD1 (6 bases). The germline V gene encodes CDR1 KGHSH and CDR2 LQKENI. V lost 2 bases to trimming and J lost 5 bases, with 12 bases between them. CDR3 length: 14 residues.

Ten or more counts support this clonotype. V is TRBV20-1 and J is TRBJ2-2, with 11 bases that match TRBD2. Trimming took 2 bases from V and 9 from J; bases not matched to a gene: 8. This CDR3 contains 15 residues. Per the germline V gene, CDR1 is DFQATT and CDR2 is SNEGSKA (reference sequence). CDR3 amino acids: CSARKTSGTDWELFF. In DNA, the CDR3 is TGCAGTGCTAGAAAGACTAGCGGGACGGACTGGGAGCTGTTTTTT.

This clonotype was seen repeatedly, ten times or more. The rearrangement uses TRBV6-2 or TRBV6-3 and TRBJ1-5; 7 nucleotides agree with TRBD1. The CDR3 consists of 18 residues. The germline V gene encodes CDR1 MNHEY and CDR2 SVGEGT. The V gene end was trimmed by 0 bases and the J gene end by 0 bases; junction bases not matched to a gene: 8. CDR3 sequence reads: CASSYSIRDRYSNQPQHF. The CDR3 region has the DNA TGTGCCAGCAGTTACTCGATCCGGGACAGATATAGCAATCAGCCCCAGCATTTT.